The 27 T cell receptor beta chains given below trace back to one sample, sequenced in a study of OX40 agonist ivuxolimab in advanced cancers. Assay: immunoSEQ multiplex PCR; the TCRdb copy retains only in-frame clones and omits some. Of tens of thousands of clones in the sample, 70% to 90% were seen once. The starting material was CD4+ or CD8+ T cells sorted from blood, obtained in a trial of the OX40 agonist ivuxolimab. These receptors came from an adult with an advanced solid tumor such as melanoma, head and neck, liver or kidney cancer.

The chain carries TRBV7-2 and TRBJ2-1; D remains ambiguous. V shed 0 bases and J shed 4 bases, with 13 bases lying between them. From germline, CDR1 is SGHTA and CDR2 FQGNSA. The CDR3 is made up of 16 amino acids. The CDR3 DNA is TGTGCCAGCAGCTTAGCAGGTGTTAGCTTTTACAATGAGCAGTTCTTC. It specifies CASSLAGVSFYNEQFF.

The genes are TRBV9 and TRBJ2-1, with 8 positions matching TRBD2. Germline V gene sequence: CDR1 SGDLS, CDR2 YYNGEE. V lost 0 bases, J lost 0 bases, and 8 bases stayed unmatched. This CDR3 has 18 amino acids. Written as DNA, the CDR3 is TGTGCCAGCAGCGTAGCCGTAGCGGGATGGGCCTCCTACAATGAGCAGTTCTTC. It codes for CASSVAVAGWASYNEQFF.

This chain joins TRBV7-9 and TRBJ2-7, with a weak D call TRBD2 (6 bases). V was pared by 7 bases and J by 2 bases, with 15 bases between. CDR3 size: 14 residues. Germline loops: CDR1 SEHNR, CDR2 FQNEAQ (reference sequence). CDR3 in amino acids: CASTLGTGAYEQYF. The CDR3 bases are TGTGCCAGCACCCTTGGGACTGGGGCCTACGAGCAGTACTTC.

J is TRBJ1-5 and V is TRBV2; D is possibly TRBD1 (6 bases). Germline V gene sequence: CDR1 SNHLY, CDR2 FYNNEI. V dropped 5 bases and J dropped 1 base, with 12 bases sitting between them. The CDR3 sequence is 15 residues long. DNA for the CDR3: TGTGCCAGCAGTCGGGGGGCCGGGAGCAATCAGCCCCAGCATTTT. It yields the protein CASSRGAGSNQPQHF.

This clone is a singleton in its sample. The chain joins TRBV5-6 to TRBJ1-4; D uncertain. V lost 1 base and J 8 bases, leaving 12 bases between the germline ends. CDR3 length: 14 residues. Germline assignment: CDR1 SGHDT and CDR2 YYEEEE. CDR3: CASSLWGGAEKLFF. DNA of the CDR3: TGTGCCAGCAGCTTGTGGGGAGGAGCAGAAAAACTGTTTTTT.

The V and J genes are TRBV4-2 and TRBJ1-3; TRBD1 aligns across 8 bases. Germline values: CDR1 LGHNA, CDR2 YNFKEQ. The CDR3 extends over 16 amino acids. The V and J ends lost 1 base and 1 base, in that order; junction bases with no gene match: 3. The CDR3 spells CASSQVGQASGNTIYF. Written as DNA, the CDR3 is TGTGCCAGCAGCCAAGTGGGACAGGCGTCTGGAAACACCATATATTTT.

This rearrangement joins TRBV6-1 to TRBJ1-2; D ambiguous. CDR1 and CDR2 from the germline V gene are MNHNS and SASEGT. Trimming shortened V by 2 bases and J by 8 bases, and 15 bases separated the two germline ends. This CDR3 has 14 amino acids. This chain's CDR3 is CASSEHFPPRGYTF. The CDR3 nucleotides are TGTGCCAGCAGTGAACATTTCCCTCCGAGGGGCTACACCTTC.

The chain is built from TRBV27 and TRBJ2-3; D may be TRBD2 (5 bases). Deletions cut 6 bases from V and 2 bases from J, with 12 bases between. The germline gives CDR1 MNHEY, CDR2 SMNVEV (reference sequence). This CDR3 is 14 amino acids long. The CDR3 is CASSPLEVTDTQYF. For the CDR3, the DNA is TGTGCCAGCAGCCCGTTGGAGGTCACAGATACGCAGTATTTT.

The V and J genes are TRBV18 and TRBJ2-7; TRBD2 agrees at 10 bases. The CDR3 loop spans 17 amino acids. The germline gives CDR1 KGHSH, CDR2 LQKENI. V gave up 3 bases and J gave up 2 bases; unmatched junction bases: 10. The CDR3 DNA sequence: TGTGCCAGCTCACCTAAATACGCTAGCGGGGGTACCTACGAGCAGTACTTC. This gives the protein CASSPKYASGGTYEQYF. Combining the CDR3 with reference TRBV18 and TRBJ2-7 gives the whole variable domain NAGVMQNPRHLVRRRGQEARLRCSPMKGHSHVYWYRQLPEEGLKFMVYLQKENIIDESGMPKERFSAEFPKEGPSILRIQQVVRGDSAAYFCASSPKYASGGTYEQYFGPGTRLTVT.

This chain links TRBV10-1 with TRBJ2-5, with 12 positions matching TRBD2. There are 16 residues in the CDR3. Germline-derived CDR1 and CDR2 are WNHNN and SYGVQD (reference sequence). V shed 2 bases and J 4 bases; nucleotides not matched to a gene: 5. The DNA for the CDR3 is TGCGCCAGCAGTGAGCGACTAGCGGGAGATTTAGAGACCCAGTACTTC. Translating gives CASSERLAGDLETQYF.

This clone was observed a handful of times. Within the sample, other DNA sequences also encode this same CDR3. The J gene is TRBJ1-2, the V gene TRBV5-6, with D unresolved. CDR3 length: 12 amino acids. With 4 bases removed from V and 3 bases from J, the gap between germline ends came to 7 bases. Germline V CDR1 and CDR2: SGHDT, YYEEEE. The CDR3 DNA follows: TGTGCCAGCAGCCCGGGAGACTATGGCTACACCTTC. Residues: CASSPGDYGYTF.

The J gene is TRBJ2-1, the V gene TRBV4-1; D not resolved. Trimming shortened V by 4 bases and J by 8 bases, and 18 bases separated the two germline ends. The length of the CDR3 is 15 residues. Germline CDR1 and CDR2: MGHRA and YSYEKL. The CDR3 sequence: CASSPSAPTRDEQFF. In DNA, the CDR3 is TGCGCCAGCAGCCCCAGCGCCCCAACACGGGATGAGCAGTTCTTC.

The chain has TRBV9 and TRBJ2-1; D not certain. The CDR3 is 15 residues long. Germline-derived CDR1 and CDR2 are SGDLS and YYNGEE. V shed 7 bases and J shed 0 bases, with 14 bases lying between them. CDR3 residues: CASGRLISSYNEQFF. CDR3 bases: TGTGCCAGCGGTAGGCTAATCAGCTCCTACAATGAGCAGTTCTTC.

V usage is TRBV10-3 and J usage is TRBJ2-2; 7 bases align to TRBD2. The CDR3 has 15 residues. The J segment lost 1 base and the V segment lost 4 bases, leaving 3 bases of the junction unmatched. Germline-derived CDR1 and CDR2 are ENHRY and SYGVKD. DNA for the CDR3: TGTGCCATCAGTGCCCAGCGGGAGAACACCGGGGAGCTGTTTTTT. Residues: CAISAQRENTGELFF.

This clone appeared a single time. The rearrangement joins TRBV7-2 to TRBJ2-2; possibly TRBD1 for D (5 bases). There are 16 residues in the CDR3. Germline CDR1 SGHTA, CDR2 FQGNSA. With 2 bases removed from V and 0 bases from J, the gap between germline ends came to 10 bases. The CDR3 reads CASSLTARANTGELFF. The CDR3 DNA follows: TGTGCCAGCAGCTTAACGGCCAGGGCGAACACCGGGGAGCTGTTTTTT.

The CDR3 DNA is TGTGCCAGTAGCCCCTTAGGGGGTCCTAGCTCCTACGAGCAGTACTTC. It codes for CASSPLGGPSSYEQYF. The J gene is TRBJ2-7, the V gene TRBV19; possibly TRBD1 for D (6 bases). V was cut by 6 bases and J by 0 bases, with 18 bases left in between. This CDR3 has 16 residues. Germline CDR1 is LNHDA and CDR2 is SQIVND (reference sequence).

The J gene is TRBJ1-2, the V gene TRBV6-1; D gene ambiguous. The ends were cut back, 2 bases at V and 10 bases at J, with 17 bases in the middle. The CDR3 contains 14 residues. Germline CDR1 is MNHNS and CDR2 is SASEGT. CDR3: CASSERWQFYFYTF. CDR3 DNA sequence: TGTGCCAGCAGTGAAAGGTGGCAGTTCTACTTCTACACCTTC.

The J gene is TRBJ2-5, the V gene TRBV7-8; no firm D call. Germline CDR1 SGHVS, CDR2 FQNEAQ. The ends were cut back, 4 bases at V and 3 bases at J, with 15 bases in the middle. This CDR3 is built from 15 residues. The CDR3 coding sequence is TGTGCCAGCAGCTCCAGGAGAGTCCAGGAAGAGACCCAGTACTTC. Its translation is CASSSRRVQEETQYF.

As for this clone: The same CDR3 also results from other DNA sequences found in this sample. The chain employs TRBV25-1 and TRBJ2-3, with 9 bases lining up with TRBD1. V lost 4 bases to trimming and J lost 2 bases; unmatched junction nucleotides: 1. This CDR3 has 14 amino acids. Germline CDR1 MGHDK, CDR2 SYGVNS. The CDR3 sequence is CASSGTGDTDTQYF. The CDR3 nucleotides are TGTGCCAGCAGTGGGACAGGGGACACAGATACGCAGTATTTT. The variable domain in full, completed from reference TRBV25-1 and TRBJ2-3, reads EADIYQTPRYLVIGTGKKITLECSQTMGHDKMYWYQQDPGMELHLIHYSYGVNSTEKGDLSSESTVSRIRTEHFPLTLESARPSHTSQYLCASSGTGDTDTQYFGPGTRLTVL.

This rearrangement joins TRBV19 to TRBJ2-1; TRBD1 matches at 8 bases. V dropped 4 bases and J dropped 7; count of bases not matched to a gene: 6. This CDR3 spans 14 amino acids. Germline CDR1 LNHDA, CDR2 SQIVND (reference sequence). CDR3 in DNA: TGTGCCAGTAGTAGCGGACAGGGTCGAAATGAGCAGTTCTTC. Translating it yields CASSSGQGRNEQFF.

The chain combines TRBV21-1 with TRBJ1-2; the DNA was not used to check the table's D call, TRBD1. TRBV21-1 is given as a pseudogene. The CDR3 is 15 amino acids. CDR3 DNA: TGTGCCAGCAGCTTTAGGACAGACAGCCACTATGGCTACACCTTC. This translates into CASSFRTDSHYGYTF.

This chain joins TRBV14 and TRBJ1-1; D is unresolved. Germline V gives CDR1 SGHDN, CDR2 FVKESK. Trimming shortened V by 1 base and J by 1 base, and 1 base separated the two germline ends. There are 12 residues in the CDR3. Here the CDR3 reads CASSQGNTEAFF. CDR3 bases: TGTGCCAGCAGCCAAGGGAACACTGAAGCTTTCTTT. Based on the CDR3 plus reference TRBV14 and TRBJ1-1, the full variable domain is EAGVTQFPSHSVIEKGQTVTLRCDPISGHDNLYWYRRVMGKEIKFLLHFVKESKQDESGMPNNRFLAERTGGTYSTLKVQPAELEDSGVYFCASSQGNTEAFFGQGTRLTVV.

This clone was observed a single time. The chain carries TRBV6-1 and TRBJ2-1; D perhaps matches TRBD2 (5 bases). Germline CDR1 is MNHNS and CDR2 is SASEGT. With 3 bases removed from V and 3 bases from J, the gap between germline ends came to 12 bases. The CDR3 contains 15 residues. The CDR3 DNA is TGTGCCAGCAGTGATTCTTCCGGGAACTACAATGAGCAGTTCTTC. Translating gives CASSDSSGNYNEQFF.

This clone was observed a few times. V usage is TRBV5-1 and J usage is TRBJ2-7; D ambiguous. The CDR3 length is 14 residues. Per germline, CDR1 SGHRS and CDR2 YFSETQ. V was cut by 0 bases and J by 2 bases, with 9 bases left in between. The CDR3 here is CASSLEVYPYEQYF. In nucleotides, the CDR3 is TGCGCCAGCAGCTTGGAGGTCTACCCCTACGAGCAGTACTTC.

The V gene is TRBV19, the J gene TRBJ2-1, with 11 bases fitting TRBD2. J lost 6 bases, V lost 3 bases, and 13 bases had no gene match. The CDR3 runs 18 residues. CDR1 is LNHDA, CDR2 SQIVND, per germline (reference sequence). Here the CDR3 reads CASSIKISGRALGNEQFF. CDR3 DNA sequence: TGTGCCAGTAGTATTAAAATTAGCGGGAGGGCCTTGGGCAATGAGCAGTTCTTC.

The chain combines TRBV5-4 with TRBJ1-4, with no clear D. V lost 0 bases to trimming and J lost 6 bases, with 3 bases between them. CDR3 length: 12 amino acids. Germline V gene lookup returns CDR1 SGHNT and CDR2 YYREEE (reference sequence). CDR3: CASSLDDEKLFF. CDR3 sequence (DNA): TGTGCCAGCAGCTTGGACGATGAAAAACTGTTTTTT.

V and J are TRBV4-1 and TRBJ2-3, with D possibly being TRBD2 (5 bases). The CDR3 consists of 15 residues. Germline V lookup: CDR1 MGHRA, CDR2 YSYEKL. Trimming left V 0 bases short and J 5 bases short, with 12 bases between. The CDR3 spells CASSQERASGDTQYF. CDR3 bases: TGCGCCAGCAGCCAAGAGAGGGCCAGCGGAGATACGCAGTATTTT.